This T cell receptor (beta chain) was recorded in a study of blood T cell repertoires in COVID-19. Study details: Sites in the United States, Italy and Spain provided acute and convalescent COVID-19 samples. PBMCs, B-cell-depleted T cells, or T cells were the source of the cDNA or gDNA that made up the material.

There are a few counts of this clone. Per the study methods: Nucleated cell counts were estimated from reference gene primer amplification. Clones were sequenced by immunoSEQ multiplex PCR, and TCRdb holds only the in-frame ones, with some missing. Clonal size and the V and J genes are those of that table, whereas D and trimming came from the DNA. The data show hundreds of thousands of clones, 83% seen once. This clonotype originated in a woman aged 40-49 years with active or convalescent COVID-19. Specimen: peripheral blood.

CDR3 loop: CASSLEESRGEQYF. The CDR3 region has the DNA TGTGCCAGCAGCCTCGAAGAAAGCCGCGGCGAGCAGTACTTC. The V and J genes are TRBV5-4 and TRBJ2-7; D is uncertain. In germline, CDR1 is SGHNT, CDR2 YYREEE (reference sequence). CDR3 length: 14 amino acids. Trimming removed 4 bases at V and 6 bases at J, with 17 bases between.